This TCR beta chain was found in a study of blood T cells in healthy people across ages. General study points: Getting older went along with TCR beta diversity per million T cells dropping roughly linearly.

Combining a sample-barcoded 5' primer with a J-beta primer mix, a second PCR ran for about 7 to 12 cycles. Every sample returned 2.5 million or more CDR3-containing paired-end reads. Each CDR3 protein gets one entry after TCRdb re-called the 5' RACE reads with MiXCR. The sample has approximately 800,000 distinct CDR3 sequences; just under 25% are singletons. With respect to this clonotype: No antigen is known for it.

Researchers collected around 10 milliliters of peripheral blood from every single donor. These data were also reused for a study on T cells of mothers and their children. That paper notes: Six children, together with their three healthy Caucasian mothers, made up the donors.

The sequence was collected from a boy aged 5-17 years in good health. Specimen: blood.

The CDR3 nucleotides are TGTGCCAGCAGCTTAGCGCCCTGGGGGCCGCAATTTTCTGGAAACACCATATATTTT. Translation: CASSLAPWGPQFSGNTIYF. This chain connects TRBV7-2 to TRBJ1-3, with a tentative D call TRBD1 (6 bases). Trimming stripped 0 bases from V and 1 base from J, with 19 bases between. The CDR3 has 19 residues. Germline loops: CDR1 SGHTA, CDR2 FQGNSA.